The next 23 T cell receptor beta chains were all read from a single sample in a study of OX40 agonist ivuxolimab in advanced cancers. Produced via immunoSEQ multiplex PCR; TCRdb's table is partial and in-frame only. The data show tens of thousands of clones, roughly four fifths seen once. The input for sequencing was CD4+ or CD8+ T cells sorted from blood, taken in a trial of the OX40 agonist ivuxolimab. The receptors stem from an adult with an advanced solid tumor such as melanoma, head and neck, liver or kidney cancer.

The chain joins TRBV27 to TRBJ2-1; TRBD2 aligns across 7 bases. The V gene end was trimmed by 3 bases and the J gene end by 6 bases; junction bases not matched to a gene: 5. Germline V CDR1 and CDR2: MNHEY, SMNVEV (reference sequence). CDR3 length: 14 residues. The CDR3 region has the DNA TGTGCCAGCAGTTTTCCGGGAGGCCCCAATGAGCAGTTCTTC. Protein product: CASSFPGGPNEQFF.

The CDR3 protein is CASSGRDRGVWSPLHF. Written as DNA, the CDR3 is TGTGCCAGCAGCGGGCGGGACAGGGGAGTCTGGTCACCCCTCCACTTT. The genes are TRBV9 and TRBJ1-6; 10 bases fit TRBD1. This CDR3 contains 16 residues. V shed 3 bases, J shed 10 bases, and the junction held 10 bases outside the gene matches. Germline lookup yields CDR1 SGDLS and CDR2 YYNGEE.

V and J are TRBV27 and TRBJ2-7; maybe TRBD1 (6 bases). CDR1 and CDR2 from the germline V gene are MNHEY and SMNVEV (reference sequence). This CDR3 region has 13 residues. V was cut by 5 bases and J by 6 bases, with 14 bases left in between. This CDR3 reads CASSNYRDREQYF. In DNA form, the CDR3 reads TGTGCCAGCAGTAACTACAGGGATCGCGAGCAGTACTTC.

The rearrangement links TRBV9 to TRBJ1-2, with TRBD1 matching over 9 bases. Looked up from germline, CDR1 is SGDLS and CDR2 is YYNGEE. The trim removed 0 bases at V and 5 bases at J, leaving 8 bases unmatched. The CDR3 covers 16 residues. This CDR3 reads CASSVALQGAQYGYTF. CDR3 DNA: TGTGCCAGCAGCGTAGCTTTACAGGGGGCGCAATATGGCTACACCTTC.

The chain uses TRBV4-1 and TRBJ1-1; D is unresolved. Trimming stripped 0 bases from V and 2 bases from J, with 16 bases between. In germline, CDR1 is MGHRA, CDR2 YSYEKL. The CDR3 totals 17 residues. The CDR3 DNA sequence: TGCGCCAGCAGCCAAGATCCCCTTGCTAGAGGCAACACTGAAGCTTTCTTT. Its protein product is CASSQDPLARGNTEAFF.

The chain employs TRBV7-2 and TRBJ2-5; 11 nucleotides agree with TRBD2. Per the germline V gene, CDR1 is SGHTA and CDR2 is FQGNSA. The junction had 13 bases not matched to a gene; V was cut back by 5 bases and J by 5 bases. This CDR3 comprises 17 residues. Here the CDR3 DNA reads TGTGCCAGCAGCCGATTTGACCGGGCTAGCGGGGGGGAGACCCAGTACTTC. This sequence encodes CASSRFDRASGGETQYF.

The V and J genes are TRBV28 and TRBJ2-3, with D hard to call. Germline loops: CDR1 MDHEN, CDR2 SYDVKM. The CDR3 loop spans 15 amino acids. V lost 4 bases to trimming and J lost 6 bases, with 17 bases between them. CDR3 sequence (DNA): TGTGCCAGCAGTTACCTCCTACCGCCCGAGGATACGCAGTATTTT. Protein product: CASSYLLPPEDTQYF.

The chain has TRBV5-6 and TRBJ2-3, with 9 bases matching TRBD1. V dropped 4 bases and J dropped 0; count of bases not matched to a gene: 6. Germline loops: CDR1 SGHDT, CDR2 YYEEEE. This CDR3 is 16 amino acids long. The CDR3 DNA sequence: TGTGCCAGCAGCAGTACAGGGGGCTGGAGCACAGATACGCAGTATTTT. Its protein is CASSSTGGWSTDTQYF.

The chain joins TRBV5-1 to TRBJ2-7; TRBD1 aligns across 10 bases. The CDR3 has 15 amino acids. Trimming removed 4 bases from V and 5 bases from J; junction bases left unmatched: 9. Germline values: CDR1 SGHRS, CDR2 YFSETQ. The CDR3 is CASSPPRQGAHEQYF. In DNA, the CDR3 is TGCGCCAGCAGCCCTCCCAGACAGGGGGCGCACGAGCAGTACTTC.

J is TRBJ2-6 and V is TRBV6-4; D gene ambiguous. This CDR3 region has 14 residues. Germline V CDR1 and CDR2: MRHNA, SNTAGT. The V and J ends lost 6 bases and 2 bases respectively, with 8 bases between them. In nucleotides, the CDR3 is TGTGCCAGCAGACTCGATGCTGGGGCCAACGTCCTGACTTTC. Protein product: CASRLDAGANVLTF.

This rearrangement joins TRBV11-1 to TRBJ2-7; D is perhaps TRBD1 (5 bases). The CDR3 is made up of 13 amino acids. Germline lookup yields CDR1 SGHAT and CDR2 FQDESV (reference sequence). Trimming pared 8 bases from V and 1 base from J, leaving 12 bases between. This chain's CDR3 is CASGLGVSYEQYF. CDR3 nucleotide sequence: TGTGCCAGCGGCCTAGGGGTGTCCTACGAGCAGTACTTC.

The rearrangement uses TRBV5-5 and TRBJ2-3; weak D call: TRBD1 (6 bases). Trimming stripped 4 bases from V and 2 bases from J, with 14 bases between. The germline CDR1 and CDR2 sequences are SGHKS and YYEKEE (reference sequence). This CDR3 has 15 amino acids. The CDR3 coding sequence is TGTGCCAGCAGCGGGGACACAGGTCCCACAGATACGCAGTATTTT. This encodes CASSGDTGPTDTQYF.

V and J are TRBV27 and TRBJ1-4; D unclear. Trimming pared 2 bases from V and 0 bases from J, leaving 7 bases between. This CDR3 spans 15 amino acids. The germline CDR1 and CDR2 sequences are MNHEY and SMNVEV (reference sequence). In nucleotides, the CDR3 is TGTGCCAGCAGTTTAATGACCTCAACTAATGAAAAACTGTTTTTT. It codes for CASSLMTSTNEKLFF. Variable domain in full (rest from reference TRBV27 and TRBJ1-4): EAQVTQNPRYLITVTGKKLTVTCSQNMNHEYMSWYRQDPGLGLRQIYYSMNVEVTDKGDVPEGYKVSRKEKRNFPLILESPSPNQTSLYFCASSLMTSTNEKLFFGSGTQLSVL.

The chain uses TRBV9 and TRBJ2-3; no clear D gene. Trimming pared 0 bases from V and 6 bases from J, leaving 11 bases between. The CDR3 has 14 amino acids. In germline, CDR1 is SGDLS, CDR2 YYNGEE. The CDR3 DNA reads as TGTGCCAGCAGCGTAGCTGACCCGTCGGATACGCAGTATTTT. As protein: CASSVADPSDTQYF.

The J gene is TRBJ1-1, the V gene TRBV30; D gene ambiguous. Deletions cut 0 bases from V and 1 base from J, with 18 bases between. The CDR3 runs 17 residues. Per germline, CDR1 GTSNPN and CDR2 SVGIG (reference sequence). CDR3 nucleotides: TGTGCCTGGAGTGTAAAAGGAATTGGGGTCCGGAACACTGAAGCTTTCTTT. The encoded protein is CAWSVKGIGVRNTEAFF.

This clone has more than one count but fewer than ten. This sequence joins TRBV6-5 and TRBJ1-1; no reliable D call. The CDR3 totals 15 residues. V was cut by 3 bases and J by 5 bases, with 16 bases left in between. The germline V gene encodes CDR1 MNHEY and CDR2 SVGAGI. The CDR3 DNA is TGTGCCAGCAGTTATTTCACGACACTGGGTACTGAAGCTTTCTTT. It codes for CASSYFTTLGTEAFF.

The gene calls are TRBV14 and TRBJ2-5; TRBD1 matches at 7 bases. Trimming removed 4 bases from V and 2 bases from J; junction bases left unmatched: 4. Germline V gives CDR1 SGHDN, CDR2 FVKESK. CDR3 length equals 14 residues. The CDR3, as DNA: TGTGCCAGCAGCCGTGACAGGGTTCAAGAGACCCAGTACTTC. This codes for CASSRDRVQETQYF. The whole variable domain, remainder taken from reference TRBV14 and TRBJ2-5, is EAGVTQFPSHSVIEKGQTVTLRCDPISGHDNLYWYRRVMGKEIKFLLHFVKESKQDESGMPNNRFLAERTGGTYSTLKVQPAELEDSGVYFCASSRDRVQETQYFGPGTRLLVL.

DNA of the CDR3: TGTGCCAGCAGCTCTAGCGGGGGGAACACCGGGGAGCTGTTTTTT. Translating gives CASSSSGGNTGELFF. This rearrangement joins TRBV5-6 to TRBJ2-2; 10 bases are shared with TRBD2. Germline V gene sequence: CDR1 SGHDT, CDR2 YYEEEE. V gave up 3 bases and J gave up 1 base; unmatched junction bases: 0. The CDR3 is 15 amino acids.

This chain joins TRBV6-1 and TRBJ1-5, with D unresolved. Trimming removed 3 bases from V and 0 bases from J, with 9 bases in between. The CDR3 length is 15 residues. The germline V gene has CDR1 MNHNS and CDR2 SASEGT. CDR3 sequence: CASSERASSNQPQHF. In DNA, the CDR3 is TGTGCCAGCAGTGAGAGGGCCAGTAGCAATCAGCCCCAGCATTTT.

The chain links TRBV7-9 to TRBJ2-7; either TRBD1 or TRBD2 may fit D (5 bases each). The CDR3 has 15 amino acids. The V and J ends lost 5 bases and 2 bases respectively, with 16 bases between them. CDR1 SEHNR and CDR2 FQNEAQ come from the germline V gene (reference sequence). CDR3 sequence: CASSPPGSGAYEQYF. The DNA of the CDR3 is TGTGCCAGCAGCCCCCCAGGGTCCGGGGCCTACGAGCAGTACTTC.

V gene TRBV28 combines with J gene TRBJ1-2, with D perhaps TRBD1 (5 bases). Germline V CDR1 and CDR2: MDHEN, SYDVKM. The CDR3 runs 13 residues. V lost 6 bases, J lost 0 bases, and 8 bases lay in between. CDR3: CASSSRANYGYTF. The CDR3 coding sequence is TGTGCCAGCAGCTCCAGGGCTAACTATGGCTACACCTTC.

CDR3 loop: CATSRDPRRVTGTEAFF. Here the CDR3 DNA reads TGTGCCACCAGCAGAGACCCCCGCAGAGTCACGGGGACTGAAGCTTTCTTT. The genes are TRBV15 and TRBJ1-1; D ambiguous. The V gene lost 0 bases and the J gene lost 5 bases, with 19 bases spanning the gap. Germline V gene sequence: CDR1 LNHNV, CDR2 YYDKDF (reference sequence). The CDR3 sequence is 17 residues long. Using reference TRBV15 and TRBJ1-1 for the parts outside the CDR3, the full variable domain is DAMVIQNPRYQVTQFGKPVTLSCSQTLNHNVMYWYQQKSSQAPKLLFHYYDKDFNNEADTPDNFQSRRPNTSFCFLDIRSPGLGDTAMYLCATSRDPRRVTGTEAFFGQGTRLTVV.

This clone occurred once. This chain links TRBV6-1 with TRBJ1-1; 8 bases are a match to TRBD1. This CDR3 spans 13 amino acids. Germline V gene data show CDR1 as MNHNS and CDR2 as SASEGT. J gave up 6 bases and V 5 bases, and 5 bases lay outside the gene matches. CDR3 protein: CASSWTGLAEAFF. The CDR3 region has the DNA TGTGCCAGCAGTTGGACAGGGCTCGCTGAAGCTTTCTTT.